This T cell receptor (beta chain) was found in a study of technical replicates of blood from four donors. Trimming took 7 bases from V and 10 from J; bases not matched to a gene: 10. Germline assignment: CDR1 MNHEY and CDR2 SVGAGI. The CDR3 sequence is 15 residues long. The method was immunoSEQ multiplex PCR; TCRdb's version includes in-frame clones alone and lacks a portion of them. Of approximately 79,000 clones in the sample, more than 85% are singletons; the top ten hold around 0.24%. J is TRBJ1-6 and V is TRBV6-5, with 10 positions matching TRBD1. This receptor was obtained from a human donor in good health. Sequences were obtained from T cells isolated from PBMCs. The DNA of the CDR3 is TGTGCCAGCAACGATCCGGGACAGGGGTCGTCACCCCTCCACTTT. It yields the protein CASNDPGQGSSPLHF.